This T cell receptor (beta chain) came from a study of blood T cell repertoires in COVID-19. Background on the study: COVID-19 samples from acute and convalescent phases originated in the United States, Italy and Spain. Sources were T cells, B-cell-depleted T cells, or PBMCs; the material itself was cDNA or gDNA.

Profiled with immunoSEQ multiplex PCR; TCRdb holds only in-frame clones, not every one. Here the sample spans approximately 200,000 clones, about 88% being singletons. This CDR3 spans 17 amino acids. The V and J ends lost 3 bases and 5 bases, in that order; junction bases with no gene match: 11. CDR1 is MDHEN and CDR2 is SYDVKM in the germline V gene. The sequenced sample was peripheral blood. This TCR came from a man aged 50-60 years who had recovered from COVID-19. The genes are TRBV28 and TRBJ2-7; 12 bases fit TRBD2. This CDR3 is CASSLVVTSGRGNEQYF. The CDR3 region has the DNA TGTGCCAGCAGTTTGGTAGTGACTAGCGGGAGAGGAAACGAGCAGTACTTC.